The 13 T cell receptor beta chains below were found in one sample sequenced in a study of response to subunit inactivated influenza vaccine. TCRdb reprocessed the RT-PCR reads via MiXCR and lists one record per CDR3 protein. This sample has roughly 650,000 distinct CDR3 sequences, with roughly 15% found just once. The sequences come from PBMCs from blood, collected about 14 days before vaccination. These receptors all come from a man between 45 and 60 years old who received an inactivated influenza vaccine.

This clonotype was observed a handful of times. This sequence joins TRBV4-3 and TRBJ2-2; TRBD2 matches 9 bases. V dropped 0 bases and J dropped 3; count of bases not matched to a gene: 11. The germline V gene encodes CDR1 LGHNA and CDR2 YSLEER. There are 19 residues in the CDR3. CDR3 bases: TGCGCCAGCAGCCAAGAAATTTATAGGCTAGCGGGGCACACCGGGGAGCTGTTTTTT. Translating gives CASSQEIYRLAGHTGELFF.

The rearrangement links TRBV7-2 to TRBJ2-5; no clear D gene. The CDR3 totals 14 residues. From germline, CDR1 is SGHTA and CDR2 FQGNSA. Trimming pared 3 bases from V and 2 bases from J, leaving 10 bases between. As DNA, the CDR3 is TGTGCCAGCAGCTTTGGACGGGCTCAAGAGACCCAGTACTTC. Protein: CASSFGRAQETQYF.

This clonotype was seen a few times. The gene calls are TRBV11-2 and TRBJ2-3, with D maybe TRBD1 (6 bases). Per germline, CDR1 SGHAT and CDR2 FQNNGV. The length of the CDR3 is 14 residues. V was clipped by 3 bases and J by 3 bases, with 10 bases between them. DNA of the CDR3: TGTGCCAGCAGCTTGAGGACAGTGACAGATACGCAGTATTTT. Its protein product is CASSLRTVTDTQYF.

J is TRBJ2-5 and V is TRBV7-2; maybe TRBD1 (7 bases). Trimming took 5 bases from V and 7 from J, leaving 17 bases between them. Germline CDR1 and CDR2: SGHTA and FQGNSA. This CDR3 has 14 residues. As DNA, the CDR3 is TGTGCCAGCAGCACAAGGGGGCGGGGAGGGACCCAGTACTTC. This sequence encodes CASSTRGRGGTQYF.

This clonotype has a handful of counts. This chain links TRBV2 with TRBJ2-7, with a weak D call TRBD2 (7 bases). Germline V CDR1 and CDR2: SNHLY, FYNNEI. The CDR3 length is 16 residues. Between the trimmed V and J ends, which lost 11 bases and 1 base, there was a span of 24 bases. The CDR3 sequence: CAGLRGDGRTSYEQYF. CDR3 sequence (DNA): TGTGCCGGACTTAGGGGGGACGGGAGGACTTCCTACGAGCAGTACTTC.

This clonotype occurred many times. The chain carries TRBV6-1 and TRBJ1-2, with TRBD1 as a possible D gene (6 bases). V lost 2 bases, J lost 3 bases, and 16 bases lay in between. CDR3 length: 16 residues. The germline V gene encodes CDR1 MNHNS and CDR2 SASEGT. CDR3 residues: CASSERAGQNYYGYTF. The CDR3 coding sequence is TGTGCCAGCAGTGAAAGGGCAGGACAGAATTACTATGGCTACACCTTC.

With respect to this clonotype: Because the CDR3 is missing its conserved closing phenylalanine or tryptophan, this is likely a read error. The chain links TRBV7-2 to TRBJ1-1; 9 bases are shared with TRBD1. V trimming: 1 base; J trimming: 1 base; junction bases outside the gene matches: 7. There are 17 residues in the CDR3. Looked up from germline, CDR1 is SGHTA and CDR2 is FQGNSA. The CDR3 DNA follows: TGTGCCAGCAGCTTAGGTCCACAGGGGGCAGGGAACACTGAAGCTTTCTTA. Amino acids: CASSLGPQGAGNTEAFL.

This clonotype was counted at least ten times. V usage is TRBV20-1 and J usage is TRBJ1-4, with D possibly being TRBD1 (5 bases). Trimming pared 4 bases from V and 8 bases from J, leaving 17 bases between. The CDR3 consists of 14 residues. Germline-derived CDR1 and CDR2 are DFQATT and SNEGSKA (reference sequence). The CDR3 sequence is CSATLPAEGEKLFF. The CDR3 DNA sequence: TGCAGTGCTACCTTGCCGGCGGAGGGGGAAAAACTGTTTTTT.

This clonotype was picked up a small number of times. V usage is TRBV20-1 and J usage is TRBJ2-5, with 11 bases matching TRBD2. The CDR3 contains 14 residues. The V segment lost 5 bases and the J segment 1 base; nucleotides outside the gene matches: 3. Germline CDR1 and CDR2: DFQATT and SNEGSKA (reference sequence). CDR3 protein: CSAQTSGVQETQYF. The CDR3 bases are TGCAGTGCTCAGACTAGCGGGGTCCAAGAGACCCAGTACTTC.

Only a few counts were recorded for this clonotype. The CDR3 loop reads CASSLWAGTSGNTIYF. CDR3 coding DNA: TGTGCCAGCAGTTTATGGGCCGGGACATCTGGAAACACCATATATTTT. The gene calls are TRBV28 and TRBJ1-3; tentatively, D is TRBD1 (6 bases). The CDR3 is made up of 16 amino acids. Germline CDR1 reads MDHEN; CDR2 reads SYDVKM. The V end was cut by 0 bases, the J end by 1 base, with 10 bases between. The variable domain in full, with the rest retrieved from reference TRBV28 and TRBJ1-3, is DVKVTQSSRYLVKRTGEKVFLECVQDMDHENMFWYRQDPGLGLRLIYFSYDVKMKEKGDIPEGYSVSREKKERFSLILESASTNQTSMYLCASSLWAGTSGNTIYFGEGSWLTVV.

This clonotype showed up just a few times. Written as DNA, the CDR3 is TGTGCCACCAGCGCCCCTGAGGGATTGAACACCGGGGAGCTGTTTTTT. It yields the protein CATSAPEGLNTGELFF. The chain is built from TRBV15 and TRBJ2-2; D is perhaps TRBD2 (5 bases). This CDR3 region has 16 residues. Germline CDR1 LNHNV, CDR2 YYDKDF (reference sequence). The V and J ends lost 5 bases and 1 base respectively, with 14 bases between them.

This clonotype has just one count. The V gene is TRBV6-1, the J gene TRBJ1-2; maybe TRBD1 (6 bases). The CDR3 runs 13 residues. Trimming took 3 bases from V and 8 from J, leaving 13 bases between them. Germline V lookup: CDR1 MNHNS, CDR2 SASEGT. The CDR3 reads CASSEVTGSGYTF. The CDR3 DNA reads as TGTGCCAGCAGTGAGGTTACAGGGTCCGGCTACACCTTC.

V and J are TRBV12-3 or TRBV12-4 and TRBJ2-1; D is undetermined. V was cut by 5 bases and J by 6 bases, with 20 bases left in between. This CDR3 contains 16 residues. The chain's CDR3 is CASSPQRVIGGNEQFF. CDR3 DNA sequence: TGTGCCAGCAGTCCTCAACGTGTCATTGGTGGCAATGAGCAGTTCTTC.